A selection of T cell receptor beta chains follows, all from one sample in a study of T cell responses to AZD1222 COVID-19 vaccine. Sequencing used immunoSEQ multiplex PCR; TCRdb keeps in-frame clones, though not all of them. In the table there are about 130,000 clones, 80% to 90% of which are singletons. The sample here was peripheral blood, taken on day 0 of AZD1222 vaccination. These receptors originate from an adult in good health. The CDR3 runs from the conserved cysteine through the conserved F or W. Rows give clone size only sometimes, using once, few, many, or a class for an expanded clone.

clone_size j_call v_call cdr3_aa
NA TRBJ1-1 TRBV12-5 CASVGQEGTEAFF
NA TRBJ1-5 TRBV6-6 CASTLDTPSGPQHF
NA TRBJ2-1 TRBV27 CASSLFSLGEQFF
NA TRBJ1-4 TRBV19 CASSSRKNEKLFF
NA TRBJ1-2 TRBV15 CATSRVDGGAYGYTF
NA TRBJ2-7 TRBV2 CASSGLNRANEQYF
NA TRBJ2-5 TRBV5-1 CASSSSGGETQYF
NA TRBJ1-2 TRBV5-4 CASSTGQGVEGYTF
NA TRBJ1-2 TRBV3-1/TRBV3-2 CASSQDLTGTVMGYTF
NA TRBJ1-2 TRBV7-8 CASSPQRVSRWGYTF
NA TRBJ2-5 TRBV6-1 CASSPQGQETQYF
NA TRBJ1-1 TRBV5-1 CASSSERRTLEAFF
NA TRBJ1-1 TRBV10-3 CAISEGPRGTEAFF
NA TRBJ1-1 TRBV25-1 CASNPGQARGEAFF
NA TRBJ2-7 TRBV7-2 CASSLVSSQGAYEQYF
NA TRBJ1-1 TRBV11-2 CASSSLTGGASEAFF
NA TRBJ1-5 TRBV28 CAILDRAYQPQHF
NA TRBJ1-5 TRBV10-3 CAIRGGAGQPQHF
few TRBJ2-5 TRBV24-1 CATSDSDRGQETQYF
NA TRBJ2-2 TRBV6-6 CASSYSGQETGELFF
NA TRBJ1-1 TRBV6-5 CASSSPGLNTEAFF
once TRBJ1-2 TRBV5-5 CASSLEASSYGYTF
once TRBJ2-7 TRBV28 CASSLVQGSGEQYF
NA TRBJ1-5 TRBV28 CASTLLGTGVLIGNQPQHF
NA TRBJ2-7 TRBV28 CASSHRGVGSSYEQYF
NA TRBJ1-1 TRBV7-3 CASSPDGTSMNTEAFF
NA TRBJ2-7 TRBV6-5 CASSYRGEQYF
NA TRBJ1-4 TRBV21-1 CASIPRDSENEKLFF
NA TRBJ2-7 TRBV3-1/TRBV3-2 CASSLQLAGGYEQYF
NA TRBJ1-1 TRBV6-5 CASRDGNTEAFF
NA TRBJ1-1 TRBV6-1 CASSDPNGQSESTEAFF
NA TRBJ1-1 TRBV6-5 CASSPSWAMNTEAFF
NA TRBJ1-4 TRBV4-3 CASSQVQWGGEKLFF
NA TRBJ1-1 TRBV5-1 CASSLATGQNTEAFF
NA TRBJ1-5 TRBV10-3 CAISAGAGSNQPQHF
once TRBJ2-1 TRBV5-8 CASSFSGRRGDEQFF
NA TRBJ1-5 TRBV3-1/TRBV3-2 CASKGTGENQPQHF
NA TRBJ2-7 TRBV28 CASARGGLVYEQYF
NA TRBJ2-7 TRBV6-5 CASSRTGYEQYF
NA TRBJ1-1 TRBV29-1 CSVGKLTNTEAFF
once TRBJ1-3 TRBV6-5 CASSQTVSSGNTIYF
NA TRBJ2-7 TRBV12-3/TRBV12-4 CASSWGRSYEQYF
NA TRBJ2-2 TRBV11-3 CASSFGIPAPGELFF
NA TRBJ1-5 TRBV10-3 CAISESGGLQPQHF
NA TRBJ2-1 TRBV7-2 CASSLHRSGVGSNEQFF
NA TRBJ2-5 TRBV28 CASSLWGTQYF
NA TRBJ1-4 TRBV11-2 CASSSVREKLFF